Each of the 5 T cell receptor beta chains below was sequenced from the same sample in a study of identical twins. MiXCR, run by TCRdb on the 5' RACE reads, gives a single entry per CDR3 protein. Among about 530,000 distinct CDR3 sequences listed, approximately 20% were seen once. These sequences were also reported in another study, on yellow fever vaccine responses in identical twins.

The sample comprised CD4+ T cells sorted from blood. The receptors were sampled from a young woman in good health.

The chain couples TRBV6-1 to TRBJ2-1, with TRBD1 as a possible D gene (5 bases). The CDR3 is 16 amino acids. Germline V lookup: CDR1 MNHNS, CDR2 SASEGT. V dropped 5 bases and J dropped 0 bases, with 14 bases sitting between them. CDR3 protein: CASSPYRPNSYNEQFF. In DNA, the CDR3 is TGTGCCAGCAGTCCTTACAGGCCAAACTCCTACAATGAGCAGTTCTTC.

This clonotype has just a few counts. The chain carries TRBV20-1 and TRBJ2-2, with 7 bases aligning to TRBD2. The CDR3 extends over 15 amino acids. V trimming: 4 bases; J trimming: 3 bases; junction bases outside the gene matches: 8. CDR1 and CDR2 from the germline V gene are DFQATT and SNEGSKA (reference sequence). CDR3 residues: CSAKGGGSHTGELFF. In DNA, the CDR3 is TGCAGTGCTAAAGGAGGCGGGAGTCACACCGGGGAGCTGTTTTTT.

The chain employs TRBV3-1 and TRBJ2-7; D is unclear. CDR1 is LGHDT, CDR2 YNNKEL, per germline (reference sequence). V was shortened by 7 bases and J by 0 bases, with 10 bases between the two germline ends. This CDR3 has 13 amino acids. The DNA of the CDR3 is TGTGCCAGCAAGGATTCGAGCTCCTACGAGCAGTACTTC. It encodes CASKDSSSYEQYF.

The chain employs TRBV7-9 and TRBJ2-1; D is ambiguous. The CDR3 consists of 12 residues. From germline, CDR1 is SEHNR and CDR2 FQNEAQ (reference sequence). V was cut by 1 base and J by 9 bases, with 7 bases left in between. The CDR3 sequence: CASSLGGFEQFF. CDR3 in DNA: TGTGCCAGCAGCTTAGGTGGGTTTGAGCAGTTCTTC.

This clonotype was observed once. This chain joins TRBV27 and TRBJ2-1; D is ambiguous. This CDR3 has 13 amino acids. V was trimmed by 2 bases and J by 7 bases, leaving 9 bases between them. Germline CDR1 is MNHEY and CDR2 is SMNVEV (reference sequence). CDR3 residues: CASSLSVWNEQFF. The CDR3 DNA reads TGTGCCAGCAGTTTAAGCGTCTGGAATGAGCAGTTCTTC.